This T cell receptor (beta chain) was sequenced for a study of Ad26.COV2.S vaccination and SARS-CoV-2 variants. About the study: Donor participated within the Ad26.COV2.S arm of the COV1001 trial. Once, or twice with 56 days between doses, Ad26.COV2.S was given intramuscularly.

Sample treatment: some 19 received Ad26.COV2.S at low or high dose, single or two shots; about five received placebo; per-sample allocation not given. Samples came from day 63 after the first vaccine or placebo injection. V shed 4 bases, J shed 4 bases, and the junction held 14 bases outside the gene matches. The germline V gene encodes CDR1 LGHDT and CDR2 YNNKEL (reference sequence). This CDR3 is 17 amino acids long. Using immunoSEQ multiplex PCR, the repertoire was profiled, and TCRdb retains in-frame clones only, with some absent. This repertoire shows hundreds of thousands of clones, 70% to 90% found once; its top ten account for approximately 1.5%.

The V gene is TRBV3-1 (or the pseudogene TRBV3-2), the J gene TRBJ1-2, with 8 bases that match TRBD1. The source was peripheral blood, collected in a trial of Ad26.COV2.S vaccine versus placebo. This clonotype originated in a person aged 18-65 years who received the Ad26.COV2.S COVID-19 vaccine or a placebo. The CDR3 DNA reads TGTGCCAGCAGCCGGCAGACCGGGACAGGAGGTACCTATGGCTACACCTTC. It encodes CASSRQTGTGGTYGYTF.